Described below is a single T cell receptor (beta chain) sequence and its context. The sample comes from a study of blood T cell repertoires in COVID-19. Study-level information: Specimens from acute and convalescent COVID-19 originated in the United States, Italy and Spain. Sources were T cells, B-cell-depleted T cells, or PBMCs; the material itself was cDNA or gDNA.

The data were produced by immunoSEQ multiplex PCR, yet TCRdb's version contains in-frame clones alone and is incomplete. Counted here are about 350,000 clones, roughly 90% occurring once; the ten biggest clones make up approximately 9.3%. The clonotype originates from a man aged 25 to 40 with COVID-19, enrolled during active disease. The sample consisted of peripheral blood.

The CDR3 sequence is CASSQGPSGGGTEAFF. CDR3 bases: TGCGCCAGCAGCCAAGGACCTTCAGGGGGAGGCACTGAAGCTTTCTTT. V is TRBV4-1 and J is TRBJ1-1; TRBD1 matches at 7 bases. Germline CDR1 and CDR2: MGHRA and YSYEKL. This CDR3 spans 16 amino acids. V shed 1 base, J shed 4 bases, and the junction held 9 bases outside the gene matches.